These 23 T cell receptor beta chains were sequenced from one sample in a study of regulatory T cells in long-lasting Graves disease. Time point indicated: persistent/refractory GD, antithyroid drugs over 5 years with positive TRAb. PBMC-derived RNA was used for the TCR library. Building of the TCR beta libraries involved iRepertoire HTBI primers and Arm-PCR of CDR3 regions. Each CDR3 protein is one row after TCRdb ran MiXCR on the multiplex PCR reads. Of a few hundred thousand distinct CDR3 sequences in the sample, 21% were seen once. This specimen consisted of peripheral blood mononuclear cells (PBMCs), obtained when the disease was refractory, from a patient treated with antithyroid drugs. The receptor source for this set is a female donor with Graves disease.

This chain joins TRBV5-6 and TRBJ2-2; 13 bases line up with TRBD2. The germline gives CDR1 SGHDT, CDR2 YYEEEE. V shed 4 bases, J shed 6 bases, and the junction held 9 bases outside the gene matches. The length of the CDR3 is 17 residues. The CDR3 bases are TGTGCCAGCAGCACCACACCACTAGCGGGAGGGGCCGGGGAGCTGTTTTTT. Protein product: CASSTTPLAGGAGELFF.

In this sample, this clonotype turned up a few times. V and J are TRBV20-1 and TRBJ1-1; D unresolved. The CDR3 totals 16 residues. Germline CDR1 is DFQATT and CDR2 is SNEGSKA (reference sequence). Trimming removed 2 bases at V and 0 bases at J, with 16 bases between. CDR3 sequence: CSARPRRLPMNTEAFF. CDR3 DNA sequence: TGCAGTGCTAGACCCAGACGGCTCCCTATGAACACTGAAGCTTTCTTT.

The chain employs TRBV2 and TRBJ1-3; 10 positions match TRBD1. The junction had 7 bases not matched to a gene; V was cut back by 4 bases and J by 4 bases. CDR1 and CDR2 from the germline V gene are SNHLY and FYNNEI. CDR3 length: 16 residues. The CDR3 coding sequence is TGTGCCAGCAGTGGAGACAGGGGGCGAACAGGAAACACCATATATTTT. Encoded protein: CASSGDRGRTGNTIYF. The complete variable domain, with remaining parts taken from reference TRBV2 and TRBJ1-3, reads EPEVTQTPSHQVTQMGQEVILRCVPISNHLYFYWYRQILGQKVEFLVSFYNNEISEKSEIFDDQFSVERPDGSNFTLKIRSTKLEDSAMYFCASSGDRGRTGNTIYFGEGSWLTVV.

In its sample, this clonotype was seen many times. Here the CDR3 DNA reads TGTGCCAGCAGTTTTTGGGCAGTTGGGGGTAGCGGGCTAAACACCGGGGAGCTGTTTTTT. It translates to CASSFWAVGGSGLNTGELFF. The V call is TRBV12-3 or TRBV12-4, the J call TRBJ2-2, with TRBD2 matching over 7 bases. The CDR3 runs 20 residues. Trimming at V came to 3 bases and at J to 2 bases, leaving 18 bases not matched to a gene.

This clonotype was recorded many times. The V call is TRBV2, the J call TRBJ1-2; D possibly corresponds to TRBD1 (6 bases). Trimming took off 10 bases at V and 2 bases at J, with 17 bases between the two ends. This CDR3 region has 14 residues. Germline V CDR1 and CDR2: SNHLY, FYNNEI. CDR3 nucleotide sequence: TGTGCCACGAGAACCTGGGGGACAAACTATGGCTACACCTTC. Amino acid sequence: CATRTWGTNYGYTF.

This clonotype was seen more than once but under ten times. The chain recombines TRBV5-4 with TRBJ1-1; possibly TRBD1 for D (6 bases). Germline V gene data show CDR1 as SGHNT and CDR2 as YYREEE (reference sequence). The CDR3 has 14 residues. Trimming cost V 4 bases and J 5 bases, with 15 bases left between them. The CDR3 DNA follows: TGTGCCAGCAGCACTCGAGGGGGGTTTACTGAAGCTTTCTTT. Protein: CASSTRGGFTEAFF.

This clonotype was counted between two and nine times. The genes are TRBV4-1 and TRBJ2-7, with TRBD2 identical over 8 bases. This CDR3 spans 15 amino acids. J lost 5 bases, V lost 1 base, and 7 bases had no gene match. CDR1 is MGHRA, CDR2 YSYEKL, per germline. This CDR3 reads CASSQGSGGSHEQYF. Here the CDR3 DNA reads TGCGCCAGCAGCCAAGGAAGCGGGGGTTCCCACGAGCAGTACTTC.

This clonotype was counted many times. V and J are TRBV5-1 and TRBJ1-6; D not resolved. The CDR3 sequence is 14 residues long. Trimming removed 0 bases at V and 6 bases at J, with 7 bases between. The germline CDR1 and CDR2 sequences are SGHRS and YFSETQ. The CDR3 DNA reads as TGCGCCAGCAGCTTGGAACTGTTTAATTCACCCCTCCACTTT. It is translated as CASSLELFNSPLHF.

The chain is built from TRBV6-2 or TRBV6-3 and TRBJ1-1; D is undetermined. CDR3 size: 13 residues. CDR1 and CDR2 (germline): MNHEY, SVGEGT. V was shortened by 5 bases and J by 1 base, with 8 bases between the two germline ends. The DNA of the CDR3 is TGTGCCAGCAGTAGGAGTCGGAACACTGAAGCTTTCTTT. It is translated as CASSRSRNTEAFF.

Remarks on this clonotype: This is likely an artifact of a read error, given a far larger clone one base away. The chain employs TRBV12-3 or TRBV12-4 and TRBJ1-2, with 8 bases identical to TRBD1. CDR3 length: 12 residues. The CDR3 loop reads CASGTGNYGCTF. The CDR3 DNA is TGTGCCAGCGGGACAGGAAACTATGGCTGCACCTTC.

This clonotype was seen a few times. The chain links TRBV30 to TRBJ1-5; D perhaps matches TRBD1 (6 bases). CDR3 length: 14 residues. Between the trimmed V and J ends, which lost 2 bases and 2 bases, there was a span of 10 bases. Germline V gives CDR1 GTSNPN, CDR2 SVGIG (reference sequence). In DNA, the CDR3 is TGTGCCTGGAGTACAGGGATGGGCAATCAGCCCCAGCATTTT. It specifies CAWSTGMGNQPQHF.

The rearrangement uses TRBV29-1 and TRBJ2-5, with D uncertain. Per germline, CDR1 SQVTM and CDR2 ANQGSEA. The CDR3 is 13 residues long. V was clipped by 1 base and J by 5 bases, with 11 bases between them. As DNA, the CDR3 is TGCAGCGTTGAAGTAGGTGGATGGGAGACCCAGTACTTC. It yields the protein CSVEVGGWETQYF.

A single count supports this clonotype. This chain links TRBV5-1 with TRBJ2-2, with TRBD2 identical over 7 bases. The CDR3 is 15 amino acids. V lost 4 bases, J lost 0 bases, and 3 bases stayed unmatched. The germline CDR1 and CDR2 sequences are SGHRS and YFSETQ. In DNA form, the CDR3 reads TGCGCCAGCAGCGAAAGCGGGACGAACACCGGGGAGCTGTTTTTT. Residues: CASSESGTNTGELFF. The entire variable domain, with the rest obtained from reference TRBV5-1 and TRBJ2-2, is as follows: KAGVTQTPRYLIKTRGQQVTLSCSPISGHRSVSWYQQTPGQGLQFLFEYFSETQRNKGNFPGRFSGRQFSNSRSEMNVSTLELGDSALYLCASSESGTNTGELFFGEGSRLTVL.

This clonotype has just a few counts. V gene TRBV20-1 combines with J gene TRBJ2-3; D unclear. The CDR3 sequence is 14 residues long. V was shortened by 5 bases and J by 5 bases, with 17 bases between the two germline ends. Germline CDR1 DFQATT, CDR2 SNEGSKA (reference sequence). CDR3 nucleotide sequence: TGCAGTGCTCCGCCCGGTGGGCGTCTAGATACGCAGTATTTT. Encoded protein: CSAPPGGRLDTQYF.

This clonotype occurred a few times. The V and J genes are TRBV18 and TRBJ2-7; 12 bases are shared with TRBD2. This CDR3 region has 16 residues. V lost 3 bases, J lost 2 bases, and 5 bases stayed unmatched. Per germline, CDR1 KGHSH and CDR2 LQKENI. CDR3 nucleotides: TGTGCCAGCTCACCTCGTCTAGCGGGAGGGGCCTACGAGCAGTACTTC. Protein: CASSPRLAGGAYEQYF.

This clonotype was detected only a few times. The gene calls are TRBV7-8 and TRBJ2-2, with D tentatively TRBD1 (6 bases). The CDR3 totals 15 residues. Trimming shortened V by 1 base and J by 5 bases, and 11 bases separated the two germline ends. CDR1 SGHVS and CDR2 FQNEAQ come from the germline V gene. The CDR3 DNA follows: TGTGCCAGCAGCTTAGGAGGGGGTGGTACCGGGGAGCTGTTTTTT. It encodes CASSLGGGGTGELFF.

Note on this clonotype: A junction end diverges from the germline sequence, so it may reflect a read error. The chain links TRBV6-1 to TRBJ2-4, with no clear D. The CDR3 consists of 14 residues. Germline-derived CDR1 and CDR2 are MNHNS and SASEGT. CDR3 bases: TGTGCCAGCCGTGAGGTTTGGAACAAAAACATTCAGTACTTC. This encodes CASREVWNKNIQYF.

Many counts were recorded for this clonotype. The chain employs TRBV28 and TRBJ2-5; D gene ambiguous. The CDR3 totals 14 residues. The ends were cut back, 7 bases at V and 1 base at J, with 13 bases in the middle. Germline assignment: CDR1 MDHEN and CDR2 SYDVKM. The CDR3 nucleotides are TGTGCCAGCAATCCCGGATGGAGCCAAGAGACCCAGTACTTC. Protein sequence: CASNPGWSQETQYF.

The V call is TRBV28, the J call TRBJ1-6; 11 bases agree with TRBD1. Germline V gene data show CDR1 as MDHEN and CDR2 as SYDVKM. Germline trimming cut 4 bases from V and 9 bases from J; bases unmatched to any gene: 5. This CDR3 region has 15 residues. The CDR3 sequence is CASSWDRGTASPLHF. For the CDR3, the DNA is TGTGCCAGCAGTTGGGACAGGGGGACAGCTTCACCCCTCCACTTT.

In its sample, this clonotype was seen a few times. The chain has TRBV3-1 and TRBJ2-1; possibly TRBD1 or TRBD2 for D (5 bases each). The CDR3 is 15 residues long. The ends were cut back, 4 bases at V and 2 bases at J, with 12 bases in the middle. CDR1 and CDR2 from the germline V gene are LGHDT and YNNKEL (reference sequence). The CDR3, as DNA: TGTGCCAGCAGCCCCGGGACGGTAACCTACAATGAGCAGTTCTTC. It translates to CASSPGTVTYNEQFF.

This clonotype has at least ten counts. V gene TRBV7-2 combines with J gene TRBJ2-7; a possible D gene is TRBD2 (6 bases). Per germline, CDR1 SGHTA and CDR2 FQGNSA. The length of the CDR3 is 15 residues. The V gene lost 5 bases and the J gene lost 5 bases, with 19 bases spanning the gap. CDR3: CASSGHRRDRDEQYF. CDR3 in DNA: TGTGCCAGCAGCGGCCATAGGCGGGACCGGGACGAGCAGTACTTC.

This clonotype was observed many times. The chain links TRBV6-1 to TRBJ2-7; TRBD2 might be the D (6 bases). The CDR3 is made up of 15 amino acids. V gave up 2 bases and J gave up 4 bases, with 15 bases separating them. In germline, CDR1 is MNHNS, CDR2 SASEGT. The CDR3 protein is CASSEMEGRAYEQYF. The CDR3 DNA follows: TGTGCCAGCAGTGAAATGGAGGGAAGAGCTTACGAGCAGTACTTC.

This clonotype occurred many times. The chain combines TRBV7-9 with TRBJ2-5; the D is unclear. The germline V and J ends were trimmed by 1 base and 2 bases, with 8 bases remaining between them. CDR3 length: 14 amino acids. CDR1 is SEHNR, CDR2 FQNEAQ, per germline (reference sequence). The CDR3 nucleotides are TGTGCCAGCAGCTTAGGGCCTATACAAGAGACCCAGTACTTC. Its translation is CASSLGPIQETQYF.